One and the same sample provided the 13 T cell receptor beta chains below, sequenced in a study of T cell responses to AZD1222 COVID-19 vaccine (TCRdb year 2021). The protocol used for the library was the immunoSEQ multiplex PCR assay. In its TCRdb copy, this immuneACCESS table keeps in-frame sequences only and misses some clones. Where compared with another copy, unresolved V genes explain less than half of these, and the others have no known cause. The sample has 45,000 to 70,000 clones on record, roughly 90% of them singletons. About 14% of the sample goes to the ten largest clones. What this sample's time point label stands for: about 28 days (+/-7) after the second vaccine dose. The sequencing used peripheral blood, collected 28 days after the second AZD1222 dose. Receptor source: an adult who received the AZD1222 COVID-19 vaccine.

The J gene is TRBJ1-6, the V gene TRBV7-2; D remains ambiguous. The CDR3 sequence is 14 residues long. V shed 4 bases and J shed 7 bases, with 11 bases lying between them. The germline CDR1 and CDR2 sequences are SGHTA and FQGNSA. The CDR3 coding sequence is TGTGCCAGCAGCTCGCTCGGGATCAATTCACCCCTCCACTTT. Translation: CASSSLGINSPLHF.

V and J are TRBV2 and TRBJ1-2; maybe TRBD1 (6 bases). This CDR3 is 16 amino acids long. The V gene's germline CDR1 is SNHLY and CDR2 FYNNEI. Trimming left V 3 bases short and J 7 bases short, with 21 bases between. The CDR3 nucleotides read TGTGCCAGCAGTGAGCTCACCCTCATAGGGGGGGGTGGCTACACCTTC. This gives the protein CASSELTLIGGGGYTF.

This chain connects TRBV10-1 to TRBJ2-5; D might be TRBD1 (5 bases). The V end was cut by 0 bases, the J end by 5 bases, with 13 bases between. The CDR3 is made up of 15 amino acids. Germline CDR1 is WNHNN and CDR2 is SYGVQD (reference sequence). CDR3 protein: CASSESRGGRETQYF. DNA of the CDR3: TGCGCCAGCAGTGAGTCAAGGGGCGGCCGGGAGACCCAGTACTTC.

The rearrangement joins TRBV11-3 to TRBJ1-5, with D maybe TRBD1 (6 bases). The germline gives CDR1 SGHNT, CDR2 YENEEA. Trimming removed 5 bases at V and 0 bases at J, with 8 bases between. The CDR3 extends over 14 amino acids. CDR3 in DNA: TGTGCCAGCAGCCTGGACAGTAGCAATCAGCCCCAGCATTTT. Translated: CASSLDSSNQPQHF.

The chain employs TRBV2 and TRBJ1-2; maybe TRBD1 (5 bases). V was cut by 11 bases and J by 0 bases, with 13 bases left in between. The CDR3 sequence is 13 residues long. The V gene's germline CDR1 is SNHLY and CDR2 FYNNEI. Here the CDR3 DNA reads TGTGCCGGAGGGAGGGGAGCTAACTATGGCTACACCTTC. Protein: CAGGRGANYGYTF.

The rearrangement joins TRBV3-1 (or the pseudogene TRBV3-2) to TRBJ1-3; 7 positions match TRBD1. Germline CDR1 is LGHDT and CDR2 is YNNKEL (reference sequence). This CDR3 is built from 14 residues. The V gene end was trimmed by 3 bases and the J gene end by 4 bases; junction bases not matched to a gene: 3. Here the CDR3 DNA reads TGTGCCAGCAGCCAGCCGACAGGGGGAAACACCATATATTTT. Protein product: CASSQPTGGNTIYF.

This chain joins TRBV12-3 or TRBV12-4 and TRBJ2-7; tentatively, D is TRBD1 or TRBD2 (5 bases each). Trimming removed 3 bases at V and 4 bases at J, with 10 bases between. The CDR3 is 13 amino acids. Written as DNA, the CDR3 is TGTGCCAGCAGTTTGGGGGAACGGTACGAGCAGTACTTC. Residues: CASSLGERYEQYF.

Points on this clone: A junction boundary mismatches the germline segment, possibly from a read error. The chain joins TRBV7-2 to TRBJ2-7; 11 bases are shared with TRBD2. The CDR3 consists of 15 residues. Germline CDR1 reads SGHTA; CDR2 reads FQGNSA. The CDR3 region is CASSFLAGGSHEQYF. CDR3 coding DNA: TGTGCCAGCAGCTTCCTAGCGGGAGGCTCCCACGAGCAGTACTTC.

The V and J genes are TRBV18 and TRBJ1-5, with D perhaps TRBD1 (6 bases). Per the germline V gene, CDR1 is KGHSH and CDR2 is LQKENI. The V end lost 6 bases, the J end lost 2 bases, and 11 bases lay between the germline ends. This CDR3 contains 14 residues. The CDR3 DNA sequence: TGTGCCAGCTCGTTGGACAGCGGCAATCAGCCCCAGCATTTT. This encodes CASSLDSGNQPQHF. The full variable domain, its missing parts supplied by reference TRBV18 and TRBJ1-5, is NAGVMQNPRHLVRRRGQEARLRCSPMKGHSHVYWYRQLPEEGLKFMVYLQKENIIDESGMPKERFSAEFPKEGPSILRIQQVVRGDSAAYFCASSLDSGNQPQHFGDGTRLSIL.

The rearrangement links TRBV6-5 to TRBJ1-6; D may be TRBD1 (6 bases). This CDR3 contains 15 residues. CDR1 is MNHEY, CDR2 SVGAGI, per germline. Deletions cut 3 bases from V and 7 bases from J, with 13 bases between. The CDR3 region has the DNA TGTGCCAGCAGTTATGGACAGCGGGCAAATTCACCCCTCCACTTT. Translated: CASSYGQRANSPLHF.

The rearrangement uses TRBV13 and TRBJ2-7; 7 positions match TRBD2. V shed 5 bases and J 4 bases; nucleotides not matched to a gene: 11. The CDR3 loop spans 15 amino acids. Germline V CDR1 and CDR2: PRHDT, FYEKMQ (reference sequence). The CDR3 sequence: CASSRRGGGSYEQYF. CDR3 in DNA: TGTGCCAGCAGCCGTCGGGGCGGCGGGAGTTACGAGCAGTACTTC.

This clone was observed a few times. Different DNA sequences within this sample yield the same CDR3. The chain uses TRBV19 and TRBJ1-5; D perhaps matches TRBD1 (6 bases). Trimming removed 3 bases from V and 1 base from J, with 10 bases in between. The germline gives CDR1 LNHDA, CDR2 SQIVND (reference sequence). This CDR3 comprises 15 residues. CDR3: CASSIGGGSNQPQHF. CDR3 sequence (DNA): TGTGCCAGTAGTATCGGAGGGGGAAGCAATCAGCCCCAGCATTTT.

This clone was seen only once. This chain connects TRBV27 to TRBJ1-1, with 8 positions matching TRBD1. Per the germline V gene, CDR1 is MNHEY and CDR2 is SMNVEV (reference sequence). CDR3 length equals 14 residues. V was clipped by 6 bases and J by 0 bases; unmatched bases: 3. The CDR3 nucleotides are TGTGCCAGCAGGAGGACAGGGATGAACACTGAAGCTTTCTTT. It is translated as CASRRTGMNTEAFF.